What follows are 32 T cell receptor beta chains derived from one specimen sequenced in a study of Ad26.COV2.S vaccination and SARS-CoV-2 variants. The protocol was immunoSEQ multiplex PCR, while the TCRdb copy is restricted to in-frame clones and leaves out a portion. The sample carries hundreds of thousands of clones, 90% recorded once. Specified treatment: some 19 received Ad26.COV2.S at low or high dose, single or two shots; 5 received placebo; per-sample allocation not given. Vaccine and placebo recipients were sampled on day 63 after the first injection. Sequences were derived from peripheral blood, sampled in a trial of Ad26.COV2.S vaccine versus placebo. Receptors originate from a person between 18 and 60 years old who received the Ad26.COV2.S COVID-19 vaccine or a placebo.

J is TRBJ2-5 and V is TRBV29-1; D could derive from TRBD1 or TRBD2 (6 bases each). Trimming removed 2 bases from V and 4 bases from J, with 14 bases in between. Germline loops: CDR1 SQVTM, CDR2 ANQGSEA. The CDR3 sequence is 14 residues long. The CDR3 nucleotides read TGCAGCGTTGAATTTAGGGGGGCCGGAGAGACCCAGTACTTC. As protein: CSVEFRGAGETQYF.

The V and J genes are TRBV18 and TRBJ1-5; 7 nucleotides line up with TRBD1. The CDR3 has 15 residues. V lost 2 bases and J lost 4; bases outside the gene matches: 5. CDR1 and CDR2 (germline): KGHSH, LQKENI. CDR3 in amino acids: CASSPNRGPNQPQHF. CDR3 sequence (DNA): TGTGCCAGCTCACCAAACAGGGGCCCAAATCAGCCCCAGCATTTT. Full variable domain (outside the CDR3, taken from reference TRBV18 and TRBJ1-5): NAGVMQNPRHLVRRRGQEARLRCSPMKGHSHVYWYRQLPEEGLKFMVYLQKENIIDESGMPKERFSAEFPKEGPSILRIQQVVRGDSAAYFCASSPNRGPNQPQHFGDGTRLSIL.

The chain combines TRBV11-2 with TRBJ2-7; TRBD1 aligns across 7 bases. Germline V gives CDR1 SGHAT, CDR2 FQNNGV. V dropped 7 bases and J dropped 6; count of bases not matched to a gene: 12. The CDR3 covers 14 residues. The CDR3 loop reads CASNLWTGLFEQYF. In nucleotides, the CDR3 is TGTGCCAGCAATCTCTGGACAGGTTTATTCGAGCAGTACTTC.

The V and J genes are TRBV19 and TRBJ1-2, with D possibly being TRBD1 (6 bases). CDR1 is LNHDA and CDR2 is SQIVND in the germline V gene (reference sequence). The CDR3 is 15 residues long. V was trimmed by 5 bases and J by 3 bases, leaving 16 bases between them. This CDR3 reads CASSLNPGADYGYTF. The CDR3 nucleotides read TGTGCCAGTAGTCTGAACCCAGGGGCGGACTATGGCTACACCTTC.

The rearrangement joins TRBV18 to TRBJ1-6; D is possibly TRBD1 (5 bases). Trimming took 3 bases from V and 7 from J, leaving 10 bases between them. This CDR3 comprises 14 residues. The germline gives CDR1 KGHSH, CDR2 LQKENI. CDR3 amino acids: CASSPTDFNSPLHF. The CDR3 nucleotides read TGTGCCAGCTCACCGACAGACTTCAATTCACCCCTCCACTTT.

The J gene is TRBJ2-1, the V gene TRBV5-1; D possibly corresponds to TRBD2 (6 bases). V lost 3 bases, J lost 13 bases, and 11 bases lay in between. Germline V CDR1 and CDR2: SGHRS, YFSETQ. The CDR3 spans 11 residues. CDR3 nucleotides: TGCGCCAGCAGCTCGGGGGACTTTCAGTTCTTC. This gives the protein CASSSGDFQFF.

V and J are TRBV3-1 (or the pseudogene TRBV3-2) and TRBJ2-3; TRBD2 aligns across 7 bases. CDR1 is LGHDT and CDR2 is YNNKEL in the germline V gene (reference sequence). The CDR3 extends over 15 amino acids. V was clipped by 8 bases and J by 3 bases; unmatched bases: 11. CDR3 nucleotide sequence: TGTGCCAGCGGGGATCCACGGGAGGAAACAGATACGCAGTATTTT. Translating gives CASGDPREETDTQYF.

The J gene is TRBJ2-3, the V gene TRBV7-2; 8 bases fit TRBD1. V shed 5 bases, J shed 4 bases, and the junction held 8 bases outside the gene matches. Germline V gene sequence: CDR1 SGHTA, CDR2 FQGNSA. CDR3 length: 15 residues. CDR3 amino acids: CASSPRTGLADTQYF. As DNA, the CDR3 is TGTGCCAGCAGCCCGCGGACAGGGTTGGCAGATACGCAGTATTTT.

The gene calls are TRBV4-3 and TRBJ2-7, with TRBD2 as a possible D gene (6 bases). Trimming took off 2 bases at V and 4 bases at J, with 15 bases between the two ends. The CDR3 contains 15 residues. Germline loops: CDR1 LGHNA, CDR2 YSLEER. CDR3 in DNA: TGCGCCAGCAGCCAATCCGTGACGACTAGTTACGAGCAGTACTTC. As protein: CASSQSVTTSYEQYF.

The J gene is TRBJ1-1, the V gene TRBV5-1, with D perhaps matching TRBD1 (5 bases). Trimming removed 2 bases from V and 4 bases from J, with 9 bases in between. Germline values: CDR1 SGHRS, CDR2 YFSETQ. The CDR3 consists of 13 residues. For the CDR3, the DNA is TGCGCCAGCAGCTTACAGGCGAGCACTGAAGCTTTCTTT. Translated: CASSLQASTEAFF.

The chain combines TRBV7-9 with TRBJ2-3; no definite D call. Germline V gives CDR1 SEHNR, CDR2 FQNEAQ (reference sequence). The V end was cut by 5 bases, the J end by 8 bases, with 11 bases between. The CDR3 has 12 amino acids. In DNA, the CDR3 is TGTGCCAGCAGCCCATCGGACGGTACGCAGTATTTT. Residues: CASSPSDGTQYF.

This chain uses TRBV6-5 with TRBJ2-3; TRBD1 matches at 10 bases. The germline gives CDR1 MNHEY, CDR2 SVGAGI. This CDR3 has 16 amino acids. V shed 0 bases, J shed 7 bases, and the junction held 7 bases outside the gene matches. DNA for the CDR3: TGTGCCAGCAGTTACTCAACGACAGGGGGCATGAATACGCAGTATTTT. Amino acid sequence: CASSYSTTGGMNTQYF.

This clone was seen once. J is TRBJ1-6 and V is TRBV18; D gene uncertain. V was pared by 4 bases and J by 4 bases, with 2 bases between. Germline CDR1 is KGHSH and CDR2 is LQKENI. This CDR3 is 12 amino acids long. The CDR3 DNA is TGTGCCAGCTCACAGTATAATTCACCCCTCCACTTT. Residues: CASSQYNSPLHF.

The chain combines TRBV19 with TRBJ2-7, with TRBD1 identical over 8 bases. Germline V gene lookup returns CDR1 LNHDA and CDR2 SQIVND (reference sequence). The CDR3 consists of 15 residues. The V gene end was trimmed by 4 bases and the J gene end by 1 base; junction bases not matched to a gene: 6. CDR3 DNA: TGTGCCAGTAGTACCTCGACAGGGGTATCCTACGAGCAGTACTTC. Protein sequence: CASSTSTGVSYEQYF.

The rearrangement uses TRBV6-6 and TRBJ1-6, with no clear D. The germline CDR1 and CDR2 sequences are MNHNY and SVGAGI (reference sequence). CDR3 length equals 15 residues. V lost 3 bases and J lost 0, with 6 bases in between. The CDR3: CASSYGDSYNSPLHF. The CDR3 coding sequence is TGTGCCAGCAGTTATGGTGACTCCTATAATTCACCCCTCCACTTT.

The DNA of the CDR3 is TGTGCCAGCAGCCAAGACGCGGTCTCTGGAAACACCATATATTTT. It translates to CASSQDAVSGNTIYF. This sequence joins TRBV3-1 (or the pseudogene TRBV3-2) and TRBJ1-3; D remains unclear. V was pared by 0 bases and J by 0 bases, with 6 bases between. Per germline, CDR1 LGHDT and CDR2 YNNKEL (reference sequence). This CDR3 comprises 15 residues.

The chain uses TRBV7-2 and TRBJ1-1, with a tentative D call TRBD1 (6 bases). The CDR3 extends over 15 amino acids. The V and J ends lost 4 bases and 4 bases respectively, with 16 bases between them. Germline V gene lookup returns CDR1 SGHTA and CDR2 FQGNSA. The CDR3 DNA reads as TGTGCCAGCAGCTCAGAGGGCGGGGGCGGCACTGAAGCTTTCTTT. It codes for CASSSEGGGGTEAFF. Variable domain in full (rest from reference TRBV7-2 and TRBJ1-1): GAGVSQSPSNKVTEKGKDVELRCDPISGHTALYWYRQSLGQGLEFLIYFQGNSAPDKSGLPSDRFSAERTGGSVSTLTIQRTQQEDSAVYLCASSSEGGGGTEAFFGQGTRLTVV.

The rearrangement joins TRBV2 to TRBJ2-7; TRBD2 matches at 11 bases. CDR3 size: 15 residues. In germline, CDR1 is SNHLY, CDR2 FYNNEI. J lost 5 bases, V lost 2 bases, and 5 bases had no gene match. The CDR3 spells CASSELLAGAHEQYF. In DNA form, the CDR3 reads TGTGCCAGCAGTGAACTACTAGCGGGAGCCCACGAGCAGTACTTC.

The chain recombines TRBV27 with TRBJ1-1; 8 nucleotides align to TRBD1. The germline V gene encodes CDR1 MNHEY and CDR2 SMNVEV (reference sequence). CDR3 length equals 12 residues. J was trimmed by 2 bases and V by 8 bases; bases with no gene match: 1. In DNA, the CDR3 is TGTGCCAGCGGACAGGGAAACACTGAAGCTTTCTTT. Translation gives CASGQGNTEAFF.

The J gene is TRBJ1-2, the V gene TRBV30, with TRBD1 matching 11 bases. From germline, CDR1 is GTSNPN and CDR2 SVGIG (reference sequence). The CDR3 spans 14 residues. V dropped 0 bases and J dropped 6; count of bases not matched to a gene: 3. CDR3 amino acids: CAWSVPGQGDGYTF. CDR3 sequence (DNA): TGTGCCTGGAGTGTACCGGGACAGGGGGATGGCTACACCTTC.

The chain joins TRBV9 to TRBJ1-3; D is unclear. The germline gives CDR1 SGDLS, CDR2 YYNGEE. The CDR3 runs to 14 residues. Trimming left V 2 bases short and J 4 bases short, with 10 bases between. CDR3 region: CASSVGSLGNTIYF. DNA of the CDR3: TGTGCCAGCAGCGTCGGTAGTCTGGGAAACACCATATATTTT.

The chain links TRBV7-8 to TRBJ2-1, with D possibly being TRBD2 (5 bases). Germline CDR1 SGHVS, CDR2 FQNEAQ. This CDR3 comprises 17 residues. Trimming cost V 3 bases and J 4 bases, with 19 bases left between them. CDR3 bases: TGTGCCAGCAGCTTGAACCCGGAGCGGTGGCATTACAATGAGCAGTTCTTC. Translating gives CASSLNPERWHYNEQFF.

CDR3 nucleotides: TGTGCCAGCAGCGTAGACCTAATAGAGGGGGAGCAGTACTTC. It translates to CASSVDLIEGEQYF. The chain has TRBV9 and TRBJ2-7, with D perhaps being TRBD1 or TRBD2 (5 bases each). The V end was cut by 0 bases, the J end by 7 bases, with 14 bases between. This CDR3 spans 14 amino acids. Germline values: CDR1 SGDLS, CDR2 YYNGEE. Complete variable domain (other parts from reference TRBV9 and TRBJ2-7): DSGVTQTPKHLITATGQRVTLRCSPRSGDLSVYWYQQSLDQGLQFLIQYYNGEERAKGNILERFSAQQFPDLHSELNLSSLELGDSALYFCASSVDLIEGEQYFGPGTRLTVT.

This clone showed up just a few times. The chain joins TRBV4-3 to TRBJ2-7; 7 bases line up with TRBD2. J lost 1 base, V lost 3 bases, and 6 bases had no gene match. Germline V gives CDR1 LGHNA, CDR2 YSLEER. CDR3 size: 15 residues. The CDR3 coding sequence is TGCGCCAGCAGCCAGTTTCGGGGGGAGTCCTACGAGCAGTACTTC. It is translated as CASSQFRGESYEQYF.

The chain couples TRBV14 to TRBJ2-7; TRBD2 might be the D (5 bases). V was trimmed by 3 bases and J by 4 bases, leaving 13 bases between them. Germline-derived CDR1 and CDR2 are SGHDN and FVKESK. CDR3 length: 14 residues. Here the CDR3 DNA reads TGTGCCAGCAGCCACCCCGGGGTCCAATACGAGCAGTACTTC. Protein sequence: CASSHPGVQYEQYF.

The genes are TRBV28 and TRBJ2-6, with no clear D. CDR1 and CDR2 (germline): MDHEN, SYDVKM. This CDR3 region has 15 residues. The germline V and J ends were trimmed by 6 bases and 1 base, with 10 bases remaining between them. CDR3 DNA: TGTGCCAGCAGCCCGACACATTCTGGGGCCAACGTCCTGACTTTC. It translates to CASSPTHSGANVLTF. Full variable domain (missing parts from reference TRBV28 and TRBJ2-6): DVKVTQSSRYLVKRTGEKVFLECVQDMDHENMFWYRQDPGLGLRLIYFSYDVKMKEKGDIPEGYSVSREKKERFSLILESASTNQTSMYLCASSPTHSGANVLTFGAGSRLTVL.

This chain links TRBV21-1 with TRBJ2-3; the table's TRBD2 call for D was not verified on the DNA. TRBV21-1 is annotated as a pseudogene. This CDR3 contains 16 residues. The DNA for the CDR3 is TGTGCCAGCAGCAAAGTTAAGCGGGAGCCCCCATTTGCGCAGTATTTT. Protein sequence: CASSKVKREPPFAQYF.

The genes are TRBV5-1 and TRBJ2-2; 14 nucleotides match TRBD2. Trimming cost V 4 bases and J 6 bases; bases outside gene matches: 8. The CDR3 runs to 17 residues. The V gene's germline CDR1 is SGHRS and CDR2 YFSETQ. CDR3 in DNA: TGCGCCAGCAGCCCCGGGACTAGCGGGAGTTTTGCCGGGGAGCTGTTTTTT. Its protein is CASSPGTSGSFAGELFF.

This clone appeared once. CDR3 DNA: TGTGCCAGCATTCCAATCCTGACAGTTAACTATGGCTACACCTTC. Protein product: CASIPILTVNYGYTF. V is TRBV28 and J is TRBJ1-2; tentative D call: TRBD1 (5 bases). Trimming cost V 7 bases and J 1 base, with 16 bases left between them. CDR1 and CDR2 (germline): MDHEN, SYDVKM. This CDR3 is 15 amino acids long.

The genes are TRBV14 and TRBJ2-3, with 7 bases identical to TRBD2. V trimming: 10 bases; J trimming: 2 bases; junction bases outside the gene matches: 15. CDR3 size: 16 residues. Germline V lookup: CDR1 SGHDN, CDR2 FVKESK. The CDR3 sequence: CAMQAGTPATTDTQYF. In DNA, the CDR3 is TGTGCCATGCAAGCGGGAACACCCGCAACCACAGATACGCAGTATTTT. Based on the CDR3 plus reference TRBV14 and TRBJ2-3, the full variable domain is EAGVTQFPSHSVIEKGQTVTLRCDPISGHDNLYWYRRVMGKEIKFLLHFVKESKQDESGMPNNRFLAERTGGTYSTLKVQPAELEDSGVYFCAMQAGTPATTDTQYFGPGTRLTVL.

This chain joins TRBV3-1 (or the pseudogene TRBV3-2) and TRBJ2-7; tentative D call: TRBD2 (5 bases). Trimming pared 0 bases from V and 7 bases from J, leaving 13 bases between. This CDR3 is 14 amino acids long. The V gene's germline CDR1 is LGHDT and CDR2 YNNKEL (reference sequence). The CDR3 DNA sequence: TGTGCCAGCAGCCAAGACAGACTACTTAAGGAGCAGTACTTC. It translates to CASSQDRLLKEQYF.

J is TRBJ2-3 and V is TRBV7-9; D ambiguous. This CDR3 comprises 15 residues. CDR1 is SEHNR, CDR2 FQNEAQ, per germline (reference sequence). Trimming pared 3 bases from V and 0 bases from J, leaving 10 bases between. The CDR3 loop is CASSLLGTSTDTQYF. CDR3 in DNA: TGTGCCAGCAGCTTGTTAGGTACTAGCACAGATACGCAGTATTTT.